Listed below are T cell receptor beta chains from one sample, sequenced in a study of tumor-infiltrating lymphocytes in primary liver carcinoma. MiXCR, run by TCRdb on the multiplex PCR reads, gives a single entry per CDR3 protein. The table lists fewer than 150,000 distinct CDR3 sequences, 50% to 65% of them singletons. Sequenced: liver tumor tissue from sampling region 1. These receptors all come from a woman in her sixties with primary liver carcinoma and hepatitis B virus infection. The CDR3 runs from the conserved cysteine through the conserved F or W. The D gene is left open where the match is weak. A clone size is listed for some rows: how often the clone was seen (once, few, many), or a class if it is expanded.

CASSQRDGYEQYF	TGTGCCAGCAGCCAACGGGACGGATACGAGCAGTACTTC	TRBV11-2	TRBJ2-7	medium-sized	-
CTSSSELGVNEKLFF	TGTACCAGCAGCTCGGAACTTGGGGTTAATGAAAAACTGTTTTTT	TRBV11-2	TRBJ1-4	once	-
CASSLMGRGLRKEAQYF	TGTGCCAGCAGTTTAATGGGACGAGGGTTACGAAAAGAGGCACAGTACTTC	TRBV6-2/TRBV6-3	TRBJ2-5	-	-
CASSFPLAGGPRERLF	TGTGCCAGTAGCTTTCCACTAGCGGGAGGCCCAAGAGAGCGGTTATTC	TRBV11-2	TRBJ2-1	-	TRBD2
CASSLTSGSYEQYF	TGTGCCAGCAGCTTGACTAGCGGGAGTTACGAGCAGTACTTC	TRBV11-2	TRBJ2-7	large	TRBD2
CAIATGDSFYEQYF	TGTGCCATCGCCACCGGGGACAGCTTTTACGAGCAGTACTTC	TRBV6-1	TRBJ2-7	many	TRBD1
CASSPPGPLFF	TGTGCCAGCTCACCACCCGGCCCGTTGTTCTTC	TRBV18	TRBJ2-1	-	-
CASRVGGTSGDTQYF	TGTGCCAGCAGGGTGGGAGGTACTAGTGGAGATACGCAGTATTTT	TRBV6-2/TRBV6-3	TRBJ2-3	many	-
CASSFRLGREDTEALF	TGTGCCAGCAGCTTCAGACTTGGGAGGGAGGACACTGAAGCTTTATTT	TRBV5-4	TRBJ1-1	-	-
CAGSTHRAVNTEAFF	TGTGCCGGCAGTACACACAGGGCAGTGAACACTGAAGCTTTCTTT	TRBV6-5	TRBJ1-1	-	-
CVSSETPTSGRAGEQFF	TGCGTCAGCAGTGAAACCCCCACTAGCGGGAGGGCCGGTGAGCAGTTCTTC	TRBV5-1	TRBJ2-1	few	TRBD2
CASSLDRLTDTQHF	TGTGCCAGCAGCTTAGACAGACTAACAGATACGCAGCATTTT	TRBV11-1	TRBJ1-5	-	-
CASRETVPPYEQYF	TGTGCTAGCCGAGAGACAGTACCACCCTACGAGCAGTACTTC	TRBV28	TRBJ2-7	-	-
CASTPTAQDTQYF	TGCGCCAGCACCCCGACAGCCCAGGATACGCAGTATTTT	TRBV5-1	TRBJ2-3	-	-
CASSQTETQYF	TGTGCCAGCAGCCAAACTGAGACCCAGTACTTC	TRBV14	TRBJ2-5	many	-
CASRPGPSTDTQYF	TGTGCCAGCCGTCCGGGCCCTAGCACAGATACGCAGTATTTT	TRBV11-2	TRBJ2-3	many	-
CASGTGAFSGTQYF	TGTGCCAGCGGGACGGGAGCGTTCTCAGGTACGCAGTATTTT	TRBV6-6	TRBJ2-3	few	-
CASSQGGNENIQYF	TGTGCCAGCAGCCAAGGGGGTAACGAAAACATTCAGTACTTC	TRBV14	TRBJ2-4	-	-
CASSPRGGGKAYEQYF	TGTGCCAGCAGCCCACGCGGAGGTGGCAAAGCCTACGAGCAGTACTTC	TRBV5-4	TRBJ2-7	-	-
CASSFVGVDTQYF	TGTGCCAGCAGCTTTGTAGGGGTCGACACGCAGTATTTT	TRBV5-6	TRBJ2-3	-	-
CSGTIGDTEAFF	TGCAGCGGGACCATAGGCGACACTGAAGCTTTCTTT	TRBV29-1	TRBJ1-1	many	-
CAISRTGAYEQYF	TGTGCCATCAGTCGGACAGGGGCATACGAGCAGTACTTC	TRBV24-1	TRBJ2-7	-	TRBD1
CASSSSQSGRRHGELFF	TGTGCCAGCAGTTCTAGCCAAAGCGGGAGACGGCACGGGGAGCTGTTTTTT	TRBV28	TRBJ2-2	-	TRBD2
CASRLAGQSYGCTF	TGTGCCAGCAGGTTAGCCGGGCAGAGCTATGGCTGCACCTTC	TRBV11-3	TRBJ1-2	-	-
CASSLWTSGCNEQFF	TGTGCCAGCAGTTTGTGGACTAGCGGCTGCAATGAGCAGTTCTTC	TRBV12-3/TRBV12-4	TRBJ2-1	-	TRBD2
CASSPQVAGTYEQYF	TGCGCCAGCAGCCCCCAGGTGGCAGGGACCTACGAGCAGTACTTC	TRBV4-1	TRBJ2-7	-	-
CASSDRGRGEQYF	TGTGCCAGCAGTGATAGGGGTCGGGGCGAGCAGTACTTC	TRBV25-1	TRBJ2-7	few	-
CASSQSTSGLEDEQFF	TGTGCCAGCAGCCAGTCGACTAGCGGGTTAGAAGATGAGCAGTTCTTC	TRBV11-2	TRBJ2-1	-	TRBD2
CASNQGPPVGSSPLHF	TGTGCCAGCAACCAAGGGCCTCCGGTTGGGAGTTCACCCCTCCACTTT	TRBV28	TRBJ1-6	-	-
CASSLESASSYNEQFF	TGCGCCAGCAGCTTGGAATCTGCGAGCTCCTACAATGAGCAGTTCTTC	TRBV5-1	TRBJ2-1	few	-
CVTVRGTLWDEQYF	TGTGTCACCGTCAGAGGAACTCTATGGGACGAGCAGTACTTC	TRBV28	TRBJ2-7	-	-
CASSFFAGQGTTNEKLFF	TGTGCCAGCAGCTTTTTCGCGGGACAGGGAACAACTAATGAAAAACTGTTTTTT	TRBV7-9	TRBJ1-4	-	TRBD1
CASSPRGMGTEAFF	TGTGCCAGCAGCCCTAGGGGGATGGGGACTGAAGCTTTCTTT	TRBV12-3/TRBV12-4	TRBJ1-1	-	-
CASSEGAGASSYELYF	TGTGCCAGTAGTGAAGGGGCAGGGGCGAGCTCCTACGAGCTGTACTTC	TRBV6-1	TRBJ2-7	-	-
CASSYREMTEAFF	TGTGCCAGCAGCTACCGGGAGATGACTGAAGCTTTCTTT	TRBV11-2	TRBJ1-1	-	-
CARSSLRVNGQFF	TGTGCCAGAAGCTCCCTTAGGGTGAATGGGCAGTTCTTC	TRBV6-5	TRBJ2-1	-	-
CASSRDTARETQYF	TGTGCCAGCAGCCGGGATACAGCGCGGGAGACCCAGTACTTC	TRBV14	TRBJ2-5	many	-
CVSGDRPMSTEAFF	TGTGTCAGCGGGGACAGGCCCATGTCCACTGAAGCTTTCTTT	TRBV6-1	TRBJ1-1	-	TRBD1
CASNRGRTQFF	TGTGCCAGCAATAGGGGTAGGACGCAGTTCTTC	TRBV12-3/TRBV12-4	TRBJ2-1	-	-
CVSSLEGGYNEQFF	TGTGTCAGCAGCTTAGAGGGTGGGTACAATGAGCAGTTCTTC	TRBV7-9	TRBJ2-1	-	-